These 16 T cell receptor beta chains originate from one sample sequenced in a study of control samples from healthy donors and cancer patients (TCRdb year 2020). Libraries came from the immunoSEQ multiplex PCR assay. The immuneACCESS repertoire file appears here via TCRdb, limited to in-frame rearrangements. These files lack a portion of the clones; in checked studies, under half of the deficit traces to unresolved V genes, and the cause of the others is not known. In all, the sample holds approximately 220,000 clones, and 85% to 95% of those were seen once. Around 1.5% of the sample comes from the top ten. Sequencing input: blood. Receptor source: a man between 50 and 59 years old in good health.

The J gene is TRBJ2-2, the V gene TRBV6-2 or TRBV6-3, with D unresolved. Germline V gene lookup returns CDR1 MNHEY and CDR2 SVGEGT. V dropped 2 bases and J dropped 6 bases, with 1 base sitting between them. CDR3 length equals 11 residues. CDR3 DNA: TGTGCCAGCAGTTACCCCGGGGAGCTGTTTTTT. Its protein is CASSYPGELFF.

This clone was seen once. This rearrangement joins TRBV29-1 to TRBJ2-5; D call uncertain. The CDR3 spans 10 residues. Germline assignment: CDR1 SQVTM and CDR2 ANQGSEA. V dropped 6 bases and J dropped 2 bases, with 4 bases sitting between them. Here the CDR3 DNA reads TGCAGCGTGACACAAGAGACCCAGTACTTC. It specifies CSVTQETQYF.

This clone was seen only once. This rearrangement joins TRBV27 to TRBJ2-7, with unresolved D. The V gene lost 2 bases and the J gene lost 4 bases, with 9 bases spanning the gap. The CDR3 length is 13 residues. Germline V gene sequence: CDR1 MNHEY, CDR2 SMNVEV (reference sequence). The chain's CDR3 is CASSLSLGYEQYV. In nucleotides, the CDR3 is TGTGCCAGCAGTTTAAGTCTGGGTTACGAGCAGTACGTC.

The chain carries TRBV9 and TRBJ2-7; weak D call: TRBD2 (6 bases). V lost 5 bases and J lost 3, with 15 bases in between. From germline, CDR1 is SGDLS and CDR2 YYNGEE. This CDR3 is 14 amino acids long. Written as DNA, the CDR3 is TGTGCCAGCAGGCCAGCGGGCAATCTCTACGAGCAGTACTTC. This translates into CASRPAGNLYEQYF.

V is TRBV5-1 and J is TRBJ1-1; no clear D gene. Trimming left V 1 base short and J 10 bases short, with 14 bases between. This CDR3 region has 13 residues. In germline, CDR1 is SGHRS, CDR2 YFSETQ. CDR3 sequence (DNA): TGCGCCAGCAGCTTGAGTCCCGATGAGTTAGCTTTCTTT. Translating gives CASSLSPDELAFF.

This chain uses TRBV18 with TRBJ2-6; D not resolved. The germline V gene has CDR1 KGHSH and CDR2 LQKENI. V was clipped by 2 bases and J by 1 base, with 0 bases between them. The length of the CDR3 is 13 residues. This CDR3 reads CASSPSGANVLTF. Written as DNA, the CDR3 is TGTGCCAGCTCACCATCTGGGGCCAACGTCCTGACTTTC.

The chain combines TRBV6-6 with TRBJ1-2; possible D gene TRBD1, 6 bases. The germline CDR1 and CDR2 sequences are MNHNY and SVGAGI (reference sequence). V was shortened by 5 bases and J by 7 bases, with 11 bases between the two germline ends. The CDR3 loop spans 12 amino acids. In nucleotides, the CDR3 is TGTGCCAGCAGTCAGAGGACAGTTGGCTACACCTTC. It is translated as CASSQRTVGYTF.

About this clone: At the DNA level, this CDR3 is encoded by other sequences in the same sample as well. The CDR3 loop reads CASSLGAGSNQPQHF. DNA for the CDR3: TGCGCCAGCAGCTTGGGGGCAGGGAGCAATCAGCCCCAGCATTTT. This sequence joins TRBV5-1 and TRBJ1-5; a weak D match, TRBD1 (5 bases). Germline V gene lookup returns CDR1 SGHRS and CDR2 YFSETQ. The CDR3 runs 15 residues. V lost 0 bases and J lost 1, with 8 bases in between.

The chain carries TRBV7-2 and TRBJ2-7; D gene uncertain. V lost 5 bases to trimming and J lost 4 bases, with 12 bases between them. The CDR3 loop spans 13 amino acids. The germline V gene encodes CDR1 SGHTA and CDR2 FQGNSA. CDR3 DNA: TGTGCCAGCAGCCGAGGACGTCCATACGAGCAGTACTTC. Encoded protein: CASSRGRPYEQYF.

This clone was picked up one time. The chain is built from TRBV5-4 and TRBJ1-3, with a tentative D call TRBD1 (5 bases). Between the trimmed V and J ends, which lost 3 bases and 1 base, there was a span of 17 bases. The germline V gene has CDR1 SGHNT and CDR2 YYREEE (reference sequence). This CDR3 comprises 17 residues. Here the CDR3 reads CASSSGMGHSSGNTIYF. In DNA, the CDR3 is TGTGCCAGCAGCTCGGGCATGGGGCACAGTTCTGGAAACACCATATATTTT.

This clone was seen a single time. The CDR3 DNA reads TGTGCCATCAGTGAGGGGCTGATGAACACTGAAGCTTTCTTT. This encodes CAISEGLMNTEAFF. The chain is built from TRBV10-3 and TRBJ1-1; no firm D call. The CDR3 is made up of 14 amino acids. Germline V gene data show CDR1 as ENHRY and CDR2 as SYGVKD. V dropped 2 bases and J dropped 0 bases, with 7 bases sitting between them.

The V call is TRBV2, the J call TRBJ2-3; TRBD2 aligns across 15 bases. Trimming removed 7 bases from V and 2 bases from J; junction bases left unmatched: 10. The CDR3 is made up of 18 amino acids. CDR1 and CDR2 from the germline V gene are SNHLY and FYNNEI. The chain's CDR3 is CASNPGLAGGRFTDTQYF. CDR3 nucleotides: TGTGCCAGCAACCCGGGACTAGCGGGGGGCCGATTCACAGATACGCAGTATTTT.

The V and J genes are TRBV7-2 and TRBJ2-1, with 7 bases lining up with TRBD1. The length of the CDR3 is 15 residues. Germline V gene sequence: CDR1 SGHTA, CDR2 FQGNSA. J gave up 8 bases and V 6 bases, and 13 bases lay outside the gene matches. The CDR3 protein is CASRLIVTGMYEQFF. CDR3 coding DNA: TGTGCCAGCAGGCTAATTGTGACAGGGATGTATGAGCAGTTCTTC.

J is TRBJ1-4 and V is TRBV30; D gene unclear. The CDR3 is 15 amino acids. V was trimmed by 2 bases and J by 0 bases, leaving 10 bases between them. Looked up from germline, CDR1 is GTSNPN and CDR2 is SVGIG (reference sequence). The CDR3, as DNA: TGTGCCTGGAGTAATCTCTATTCAACTAATGAAAAACTGTTTTTT. Amino acid sequence: CAWSNLYSTNEKLFF. Variable domain in full (rest from reference TRBV30 and TRBJ1-4): SQTIHQWPATLVQPVGSPLSLECTVEGTSNPNLYWYRQAAGRGLQLLFYSVGIGQISSEVPQNLSASRPQDRQFILSSKKLLLSDSGFYLCAWSNLYSTNEKLFFGSGTQLSVL.

The chain uses TRBV28 and TRBJ1-1; unclear D gene. The CDR3 is 11 amino acids. V was trimmed by 6 bases and J by 8 bases, leaving 10 bases between them. Germline V gene lookup returns CDR1 MDHEN and CDR2 SYDVKM. This CDR3 reads CASSGALEAFF. The CDR3 coding sequence is TGTGCCAGCAGCGGAGCCCTCGAAGCTTTCTTT. The variable domain in full, with the rest retrieved from reference TRBV28 and TRBJ1-1, is DVKVTQSSRYLVKRTGEKVFLECVQDMDHENMFWYRQDPGLGLRLIYFSYDVKMKEKGDIPEGYSVSREKKERFSLILESASTNQTSMYLCASSGALEAFFGQGTRLTVV.

The genes are TRBV9 and TRBJ2-6, with 11 bases identical to TRBD2. Germline V CDR1 and CDR2: SGDLS, YYNGEE. This CDR3 has 18 amino acids. The V and J ends lost 3 bases and 4 bases, in that order; junction bases with no gene match: 9. The CDR3 coding sequence is TGTGCCAGCAGCGCCACGACTAGCGGGGTGACGGGGGCCAACGTCCTGACTTTC. It is translated as CASSATTSGVTGANVLTF.